The 24 T cell receptor beta chains listed next were all sequenced from one sample in a study of radiation and T cells in renal cell carcinoma. Clones were read by immunoSEQ multiplex PCR, and TCRdb kept only the in-frame ones, dropping some. The table has around 160,000 clones, about 85% seen once; the top ten hold about 4.3%. The time point denotes: baseline pretreatment blood. Treatment of the sample: 15 Gy SBRT to primary tumor, nephrectomy 4 weeks later. Source: blood, taken from a patient whose treatment included radiotherapy and nephrectomy. Receptors originate from a woman in her 70s with renal cell carcinoma.

This clone has only one observation. CDR3 bases: TGTGCCAGCAGCTCCCCGACTAGCGGGGGGGCCTACAATGAGCAGTTCTTC. This codes for CASSSPTSGGAYNEQFF. The chain links TRBV5-4 to TRBJ2-1; TRBD2 matches at 14 bases. This CDR3 contains 17 residues. V shed 3 bases and J 2 bases; nucleotides not matched to a gene: 4. Looked up from germline, CDR1 is SGHNT and CDR2 is YYREEE (reference sequence).

The rearrangement links TRBV21-1 to TRBJ2-2; TRBD1 is taken as the D call from the table, unchecked against the DNA. TRBV21-1 is a known pseudogene. The CDR3 consists of 15 residues. The CDR3 bases are TGTGCCAGCAGCAAAGCGCAGATGAACACCGGGGAGCTGTTTTTT. As protein: CASSKAQMNTGELFF.

The V call is TRBV21-1, the J call TRBJ2-1; the DNA was not compared with TRBD2, the D call given in the table. TRBV21-1 is assigned pseudogene status. This CDR3 comprises 17 residues. The CDR3 region is CASRPRLAGGSYNEQFF. For the CDR3, the DNA is TGTGCCAGCAGGCCCCGACTAGCGGGCGGCTCCTACAATGAGCAGTTCTTC.

This chain connects TRBV6-6 to TRBJ2-3, with 9 bases matching TRBD1. V trimming: 6 bases; J trimming: 1 base; junction bases outside the gene matches: 8. The CDR3 length is 16 residues. CDR1 and CDR2 from the germline V gene are MNHNY and SVGAGI (reference sequence). Written as DNA, the CDR3 is TGTGCCAGCAGGCCTCCGGGACAGGGTCGCACAGATACGCAGTATTTT. Encoded protein: CASRPPGQGRTDTQYF.

The rearrangement joins TRBV7-2 to TRBJ1-1; a possible D gene is TRBD1 (6 bases). V lost 3 bases, J lost 1 base, and 9 bases lay in between. Germline CDR1 is SGHTA and CDR2 is FQGNSA. The CDR3 runs 14 residues. CDR3 in amino acids: CASSFPGANTEAFF. CDR3 sequence (DNA): TGTGCCAGCAGCTTTCCAGGGGCGAACACTGAAGCTTTCTTT.

This clone was observed a handful of times. V and J are TRBV19 and TRBJ2-1, with 7 bases identical to TRBD2. There are 15 residues in the CDR3. The germline gives CDR1 LNHDA, CDR2 SQIVND (reference sequence). The ends lost 5 bases at V and 1 base at J; junction bases unmatched: 5. The CDR3 protein is CASSETSVSYNEQFF. CDR3 in DNA: TGTGCCAGTAGTGAAACTAGCGTATCCTACAATGAGCAGTTCTTC. Drawing the rest from reference TRBV19 and TRBJ2-1, the complete variable domain is DGGITQSPKYLFRKEGQNVTLSCEQNLNHDAMYWYRQDPGQGLRLIYYSQIVNDFQKGDIAEGYSVSREKKESFPLTVTSAQKNPTAFYLCASSETSVSYNEQFFGPGTRLTVL.

The chain uses TRBV19 and TRBJ2-3, with 8 bases aligning to TRBD1. The CDR3 spans 16 residues. Trimming took 2 bases from V and 4 from J; bases not matched to a gene: 8. Germline V CDR1 and CDR2: LNHDA, SQIVND (reference sequence). CDR3 sequence reads: CASSIYQGAVSDTQYF. CDR3 coding DNA: TGTGCCAGTAGTATATATCAGGGGGCTGTATCAGATACGCAGTATTTT.

The table lists this clone with a few counts. This rearrangement joins TRBV4-1 to TRBJ1-2; D call uncertain. This CDR3 has 13 amino acids. The germline CDR1 and CDR2 sequences are MGHRA and YSYEKL. Trimming left V 3 bases short and J 6 bases short, with 11 bases between. The CDR3 region is CASSQSRGHGYTF. CDR3 nucleotide sequence: TGCGCCAGCAGCCAGTCCCGGGGTCATGGCTACACCTTC.

V and J are TRBV28 and TRBJ2-7; the D gene is possibly TRBD1 (5 bases). Trimming stripped 2 bases from V and 10 bases from J, with 12 bases between. This CDR3 has 12 residues. Germline assignment: CDR1 MDHEN and CDR2 SYDVKM. This CDR3 reads CASSLPGYLQYF. The CDR3, as DNA: TGTGCCAGCAGTTTACCAGGGTACCTCCAGTACTTC.

The chain employs TRBV5-6 and TRBJ1-5, with unresolved D. Germline lookup yields CDR1 SGHDT and CDR2 YYEEEE. The CDR3 spans 15 residues. Trimming stripped 3 bases from V and 0 bases from J, with 10 bases between. CDR3 region: CASSSTLGSNQPQHF. For the CDR3, the DNA is TGTGCCAGCAGCTCTACTTTGGGTAGCAATCAGCCCCAGCATTTT. Full variable domain (outside the CDR3, taken from reference TRBV5-6 and TRBJ1-5): DAGVTQSPTHLIKTRGQQVTLRCSPKSGHDTVSWYQQALGQGPQFIFQYYEEEERQRGNFPDRFSGHQFPNYSSELNVNALLLGDSALYLCASSSTLGSNQPQHFGDGTRLSIL.

This clone was detected once. The V and J genes are TRBV6-5 and TRBJ1-6; a weak D match, TRBD1 (6 bases). Trimming removed 0 bases from V and 8 bases from J, with 11 bases in between. Looked up from germline, CDR1 is MNHEY and CDR2 is SVGAGI. The CDR3 length is 15 residues. The DNA of the CDR3 is TGTGCCAGCAGTTACTCGGGGGGCCTTGATTCACCCCTCCACTTT. Amino acids: CASSYSGGLDSPLHF.

This rearrangement joins TRBV27 to TRBJ2-4; TRBD1 matches 8 bases. Germline-derived CDR1 and CDR2 are MNHEY and SMNVEV (reference sequence). V was pared by 4 bases and J by 8 bases, with 7 bases of the junction left unmatched. The CDR3 runs to 14 residues. The CDR3 region is CASSSGQGIDIQYF. CDR3 coding DNA: TGTGCCAGCAGTTCCGGACAGGGTATAGACATTCAGTACTTC.

The V call is TRBV19, the J call TRBJ1-1; a weak D match, TRBD1 (5 bases). Per the germline V gene, CDR1 is LNHDA and CDR2 is SQIVND (reference sequence). The V and J ends lost 7 bases and 1 base respectively, with 13 bases between them. The CDR3 runs 14 residues. The CDR3 region is CASTKGTENTEAFF. In DNA form, the CDR3 reads TGTGCCAGTACCAAGGGGACGGAGAACACTGAAGCTTTCTTT.

The sample holds a few counts of this clone. The chain links TRBV30 to TRBJ1-1; D unclear. Trimming took 2 bases from V and 1 from J, leaving 14 bases between them. The CDR3 runs to 15 residues. Germline CDR1 GTSNPN, CDR2 SVGIG (reference sequence). The CDR3 region is CAWSTKSNWNTEAFF. The DNA for the CDR3 is TGTGCCTGGAGTACAAAGTCTAACTGGAACACTGAAGCTTTCTTT.

The V gene is TRBV11-3, the J gene TRBJ1-1; D may be TRBD1 (6 bases). The CDR3 contains 12 residues. Trimming removed 4 bases from V and 8 bases from J, with 11 bases in between. In germline, CDR1 is SGHNT, CDR2 YENEEA. The CDR3 here is CASSSRDKEAFF. The CDR3 nucleotides are TGTGCCAGCAGCTCCCGGGACAAAGAAGCTTTCTTT.

The rearrangement uses TRBV6-5 and TRBJ1-5; TRBD1 matches 9 bases. The CDR3 runs 15 residues. Germline V gene lookup returns CDR1 MNHEY and CDR2 SVGAGI. The V gene end was trimmed by 6 bases and the J gene end by 4 bases; junction bases not matched to a gene: 7. CDR3 nucleotide sequence: TGTGCCAGCAGGCTCGGACAGGGGCGAAATCAGCCCCAGCATTTT. Protein product: CASRLGQGRNQPQHF.

The V and J genes are TRBV4-2 and TRBJ1-6; D not certain. V was pared by 1 base and J by 10 bases, with 17 bases between. The CDR3 runs 16 residues. Germline CDR1 LGHNA, CDR2 YNFKEQ. DNA of the CDR3: TGTGCCAGCAGCCAAGTCCCCGGCGAGGGAAGGTCACCCCTCCACTTT. It translates to CASSQVPGEGRSPLHF.

The chain carries TRBV28 and TRBJ2-5; TRBD2 matches 11 bases. There are 16 residues in the CDR3. V was pared by 7 bases and J by 5 bases, with 12 bases of the junction left unmatched. Germline loops: CDR1 MDHEN, CDR2 SYDVKM. The CDR3 loop is CASKGTSGRWGETQYF. The CDR3 DNA is TGTGCCAGCAAGGGGACTAGCGGCCGATGGGGGGAGACCCAGTACTTC.

The chain has TRBV11-3 and TRBJ2-7; D is unresolved. V was cut by 1 base and J by 7 bases, with 17 bases left in between. The CDR3 is 15 residues long. Germline V gene data show CDR1 as SGHNT and CDR2 as YENEEA. CDR3 residues: CASSLGTGIVGEQYF. The CDR3 coding sequence is TGTGCCAGCAGCTTAGGGACCGGCATAGTGGGAGAGCAGTACTTC.

This clone was detected a few times. The conserved phenylalanine or tryptophan is not found at the CDR3 terminus, so this likely reflects a read error. The limits of the CDR3 on the DNA are not certain, so only TCRdb's listed CDR3 is given. The V gene is TRBV9, the J gene TRBJ1-3. The CDR3 numbers 9 amino acids, ends counted. Germline V CDR1 and CDR2: SGDLS, YYNGEE. The CDR3 sequence is CASSVAGPL.

V and J are TRBV29-1 and TRBJ2-3; TRBD2 matches at 8 bases. Looked up from germline, CDR1 is SQVTM and CDR2 is ANQGSEA. CDR3 length: 14 residues. The trim removed 5 bases at V and 1 base at J, leaving 5 bases unmatched. The CDR3 DNA reads TGCAGCGTTATGACTAGCGTGGGCACAGATACGCAGTATTTT. Protein sequence: CSVMTSVGTDTQYF.

The V gene is TRBV6-4, the J gene TRBJ1-6; D uncertain. V gave up 3 bases and J gave up 7 bases, with 7 bases separating them. Germline-derived CDR1 and CDR2 are MRHNA and SNTAGT. The CDR3 contains 13 residues. CDR3 coding DNA: TGTGCCAGCAGTGAACAGAAAAATTCACCCCTCCACTTT. Protein sequence: CASSEQKNSPLHF.

The rearrangement links TRBV19 to TRBJ2-5; 7 bases agree with TRBD1. The germline CDR1 and CDR2 sequences are LNHDA and SQIVND (reference sequence). This CDR3 region has 14 residues. V was pared by 3 bases and J by 5 bases, with 6 bases of the junction left unmatched. The CDR3 DNA is TGTGCCAGTAGTATGACAGGGCCCCTGGAGACCCAGTACTTC. It translates to CASSMTGPLETQYF.

The chain employs TRBV6-5 and TRBJ1-2; D perhaps matches TRBD1 (6 bases). This CDR3 region has 14 residues. V lost 7 bases, J lost 0 bases, and 12 bases lay in between. From germline, CDR1 is MNHEY and CDR2 SVGAGI. CDR3 coding DNA: TGTGCCAGCACCTCGGACAGTCCTAACTATGGCTACACCTTC. Translation gives CASTSDSPNYGYTF.